Listed below are T cell receptor beta chains from one sample, sequenced in a study of blood T cells in healthy people across ages. TCRdb passed the 5' RACE reads through MiXCR, listing each CDR3 protein once. The profile covers 660,000 or so distinct CDR3 sequences, with around 54% appearing a single time and 30% to 45% taken by the ten largest. Sequenced material: blood. The receptors stem from a man in his 60s in good health. Each CDR3 is given without its conserved first and last residue.

CDR3 length: 13
V gene: TRBV7-9
CDR3 protein: ASSTAGERTDTQY

CDR3 length: 12
V gene: TRBV6-2/TRBV6-3
CDR3 protein: ASSYSKTRRTQY

CDR3 length: 9
V gene: TRBV29-1
CDR3 protein: SGSVFETQY

CDR3 length: 13
V gene: TRBV7-2
CDR3 protein: ASSLTARPRYEQY

CDR3 length: 11
V gene: TRBV10-1
CDR3 protein: ASSESTYNEQY

CDR3 length: 12
V gene: TRBV5-1
CDR3 protein: ASSFRDTQHEQF

CDR3 length: 12
V gene: TRBV6-1
CDR3 protein: ASSEPRAQETQY

CDR3 length: 13
V gene: TRBV7-2
CDR3 protein: ASSLGTSRYNEQF

CDR3 length: 13
V gene: TRBV7-2
CDR3 protein: ASSLERGGYNEQF

CDR3 length: 13
V gene: TRBV5-1
CDR3 protein: ASSLAVGNQETQY

CDR3 length: 14
V gene: TRBV20-1
CDR3 protein: SARGQGGSGANVLT

CDR3 length: 11
V gene: TRBV20-1
CDR3 protein: SGSGTVQETQY

CDR3 length: 11
V gene: TRBV20-1
CDR3 protein: SGREGGNQPQH

CDR3 length: 15
V gene: TRBV7-9
CDR3 protein: ASSLGHGRIDQETQY

CDR3 length: 13
V gene: TRBV7-9
CDR3 protein: ASSPRGTGYNEQY

CDR3 length: 11
V gene: TRBV28
CDR3 protein: ASSLYRGYEQY